The clone carrying this T cell receptor beta chain appeared a few times. The antigen is unknown. Here immunoSEQ multiplex PCR was the method, and the copy in TCRdb shows in-frame clones only, minus some. Here the sample spans around 1,500 clones, 11% being singletons. The data belong to a study of tumour-infiltrating T cells in Burkitt lymphoma. About the research overall: All epidemiological Burkitt lymphoma subtypes were represented in the cohort. Repertoire clonality predicted overall and progression-free survival. Notes on the study in general: Several public clonotypes recurred in numerous Burkitt lymphoma patients.

The V and J ends lost 0 bases and 6 bases respectively, with 8 bases between them. The CDR3 has 13 residues. Germline V gives CDR1 MNHEY, CDR2 SVGAGI. Source material: tumor tissue. This receptor was identified in a human donor with Burkitt lymphoma. The chain employs TRBV6-5 and TRBJ2-5; no definite D call. CDR3 bases: TGTGCCAGCAGTTACTCAATCCTAAAGACCCAGTACTTC. Protein product: CASSYSILKTQYF.